This T cell receptor beta chain was identified during a study of long-term antiretroviral therapy in people with HIV. Germline V lookup: CDR1 LNHDA, CDR2 SQIVND (reference sequence). V dropped 4 bases and J dropped 3 bases, with 9 bases sitting between them. The CDR3 contains 13 residues. Researchers ran immunoSEQ v3.0 at survey level. TCRdb's copy holds only in-frame clones and misses some; the assay was immunoSEQ multiplex PCR. The repertoire holds tens of thousands of clones, with roughly 84% as singletons. The chain carries TRBV19 and TRBJ1-2, with D possibly TRBD1 on 6 matching bases. This TCR derives from a man between 18 and 35 years old with HIV. The sample was unsorted PBMCs, taken 0.2 years before starting antiretroviral therapy. CDR3 sequence (DNA): TGTGCCAGTAGTAGTGGACAGCACTATGGCTACACCTTC. It is translated as CASSSGQHYGYTF.